This TCR beta chain was sequenced for a study of graft-versus-host responses after intestinal transplantation. Study-level information: Recipients were given multivisceral, liver-intestinal, or isolated intestinal transplants. Recipients were all induced with anti-thymocyte globulin, then given tacrolimus and steroids for 2 to 3 years.

General observations from the study: Patients with graft-donor T cell macrochimerism had high graft-versus-host to host-versus-graft clonal ratios in allografts. In recipient marrow, GvH clones were found, and some appeared first in ileum or blood.

This table comes from immunoSEQ multiplex PCR, and its TCRdb copy is limited to in-frame clones, with some not included. Among about 120,000 clones listed, 85% to 95% were seen once. Germline lookup yields CDR1 SGHNT and CDR2 YYREEE (reference sequence). The CDR3 totals 15 residues. V lost 4 bases and J 2 bases, leaving 12 bases between the germline ends. A note on this clone: Its antigen is unknown.

This receptor was identified in a human donor who received an intestinal transplant. This sample comprised unstimulated CD4+ T cells sorted from spleen or lymph node cells, obtained before intestinal transplant. This chain uses TRBV5-4 with TRBJ2-2; no definite D call. CDR3 sequence reads: CASSQDQINTGELFF. The CDR3 DNA is TGTGCCAGCAGCCAGGACCAAATTAACACCGGGGAGCTGTTTTTT.